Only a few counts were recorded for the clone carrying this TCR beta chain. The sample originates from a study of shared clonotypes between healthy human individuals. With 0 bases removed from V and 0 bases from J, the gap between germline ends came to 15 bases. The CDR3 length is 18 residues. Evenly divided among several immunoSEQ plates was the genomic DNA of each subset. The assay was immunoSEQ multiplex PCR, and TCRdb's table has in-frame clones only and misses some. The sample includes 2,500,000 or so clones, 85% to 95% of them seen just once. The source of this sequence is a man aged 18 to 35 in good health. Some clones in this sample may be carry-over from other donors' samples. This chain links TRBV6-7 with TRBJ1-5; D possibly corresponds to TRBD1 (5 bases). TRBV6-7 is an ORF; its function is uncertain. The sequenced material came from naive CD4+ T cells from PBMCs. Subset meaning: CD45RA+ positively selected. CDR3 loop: CASSYSKGQGYSNQPQHF. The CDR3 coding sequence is TGTGCCAGCAGTTACTCGAAAGGGCAGGGTTATAGCAATCAGCCCCAGCATTTT.